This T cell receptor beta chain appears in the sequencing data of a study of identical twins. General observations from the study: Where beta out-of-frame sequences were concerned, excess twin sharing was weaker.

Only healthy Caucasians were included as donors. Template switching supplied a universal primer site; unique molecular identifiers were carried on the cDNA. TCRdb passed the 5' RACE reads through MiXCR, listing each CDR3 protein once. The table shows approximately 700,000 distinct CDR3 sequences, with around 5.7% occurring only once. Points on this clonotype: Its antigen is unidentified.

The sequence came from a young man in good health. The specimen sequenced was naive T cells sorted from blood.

The CDR3, as DNA: TGTGCCAGCAGCTTCGCCTCGGGGCACTTACAAGAGACCCAGTACTTC. It translates to CASSFASGHLQETQYF. V gene TRBV7-9 combines with J gene TRBJ2-5, with D possibly being TRBD1 or TRBD2 (5 bases each). Trimming removed 3 bases from V and 2 bases from J, with 16 bases in between. Germline V gene lookup returns CDR1 SEHNR and CDR2 FQNEAQ (reference sequence). The CDR3 totals 16 residues.